The entry that follows covers one TCR beta chain sequence. What it binds is unknown. PCR used 60 Vbeta primers and 13 Jbeta primers. TCRdb keeps only in-frame clones here, not all; method: immunoSEQ multiplex PCR. The sample shows 150,000 to 200,000 clones, 65% to 80% of them seen only once. V lost 5 bases, J lost 5 bases, and 9 bases stayed unmatched. Germline CDR1 reads MNHNS; CDR2 reads SASEGT. This CDR3 is 15 amino acids long. This sample stems from a study of cytomegalovirus exposure and HLA in healthy donors. At the level of the study: One earlier analysis, a look at around 180 million T cells, found 117 million unique TCR beta sequences.

Study observations and caveats: The only immune exposure information that was available was CMV serostatus. A classifier reportedly called cytomegalovirus status with high sensitivity and specificity. In a later analysis, TCR beta V- and J-gene trimming showed a link to a missense DCLRE1C variant.

Sequenced sample: PBMCs. This TCR came from a woman aged 40 to 49 in good health and CMV-seropositive. The chain combines TRBV6-1 with TRBJ1-2; 9 bases are shared with TRBD1. The CDR3 here is CASSNRDRAGYGYTF. DNA of the CDR3: TGTGCCAGCAGTAACCGGGACAGGGCGGGTTATGGCTACACCTTC.